This T cell receptor beta chain was sequenced in a study of T cells in Graves' hyperthyroidism and ophthalmopathy. The table lists this clonotype with many counts. Using RNA transcripts as the source, TCR beta CDR3 regions were amplified. A set of HTBI primers served as the primers for a first-round RT-PCR of the TCR CDR3. Using its own MiXCR run on the multiplex PCR reads, TCRdb lists one record per CDR3 protein. The data contain roughly 130,000 distinct CDR3 sequences, 22% of them seen just once; the ten biggest clones take up 67%. Germline V CDR1 and CDR2: GTSNPN, SVGIG (reference sequence). Trimming shortened V by 4 bases and J by 3 bases, and 15 bases separated the two germline ends. The CDR3 runs 15 residues.

This chain links TRBV30 with TRBJ2-2; perhaps TRBD1 as D (7 bases). The TCR sequence derives from a woman in her forties or fifties with Graves' hyperthyroidism that later progressed to Graves' ophthalmopathy. Material for sequencing was blood. The CDR3 is CAWTAGGGDTGELFF. CDR3 nucleotides: TGTGCCTGGACGGCAGGGGGAGGCGACACCGGGGAGCTGTTTTTT.